The clone carrying this T cell receptor (beta chain) came up a few times. The record originates from a study of control samples from healthy donors and cancer patients. Germline CDR1 reads MGHRA; CDR2 reads YSYEKL. This CDR3 contains 19 residues. V shed 3 bases, J shed 6 bases, and the junction held 16 bases outside the gene matches. Assay used: immunoSEQ multiplex PCR; TCRdb lists only in-frame clones, some missing. The profile shows over 100,000 clones, 80% to 95% of them singletons. The sequenced sample consisted of blood. This chain links TRBV4-1 with TRBJ2-3; TRBD2 aligns across 12 bases. The TCR was taken from a man aged 18 to 29 in good health. DNA for the CDR3: TGCGCCAGCAGCCAGGCTAGCGGGGGGGCCGGGTCAGCTGGCGATACGCAGTATTTT. Residues: CASSQASGGAGSAGDTQYF.